This TCR beta chain comes out of a study of T cell responses to AZD1222 COVID-19 vaccine. This clone was picked up a small number of times. Data came from immunoSEQ multiplex PCR; TCRdb stores just in-frame clones and leaves some out. The sample holds 120,000 or so clones, roughly nine tenths seen once. J lost 4 bases, V lost 4 bases, and 23 bases had no gene match. Germline assignment: CDR1 MNHEY and CDR2 SMNVEV (reference sequence). The CDR3 sequence is 22 residues long. The specimen comprised peripheral blood, sampled on day 0 of AZD1222 vaccination. The chain employs TRBV27 and TRBJ2-2; TRBD2 matches at 11 bases. This TCR derives from an adult in good health. The CDR3 is CASSSADLFTSGRPRGTGELFF. CDR3 DNA: TGTGCCAGCAGTTCCGCGGACCTATTTACTAGCGGGAGACCCCGAGGCACCGGGGAGCTGTTTTTT.